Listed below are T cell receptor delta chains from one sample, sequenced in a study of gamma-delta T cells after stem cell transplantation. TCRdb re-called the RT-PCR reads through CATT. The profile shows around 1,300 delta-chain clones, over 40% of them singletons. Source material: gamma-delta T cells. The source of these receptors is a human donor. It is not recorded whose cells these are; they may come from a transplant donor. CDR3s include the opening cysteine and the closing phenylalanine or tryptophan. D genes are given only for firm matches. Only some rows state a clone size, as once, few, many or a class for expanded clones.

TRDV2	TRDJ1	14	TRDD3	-	CACDAILGDTRLIF	TGTGCCTGTGACGCGATACTGGGGGATACAAGACTCATCTTT
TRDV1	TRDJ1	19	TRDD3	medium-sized	CALGELSATGGPYTDKLIF	TGTGCTCTTGGGGAACTTTCTGCAACTGGGGGGCCGTACACCGATAAACTCATCTTT
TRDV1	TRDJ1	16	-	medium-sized	CALGAPPGAPLYKLIF	TGTGCTCTTGGGGCACCACCAGGGGCGCCCTTATATAAACTCATCTTT
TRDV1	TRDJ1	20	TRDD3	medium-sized	CALASIPPSTGGTYTDKLIF	TGTGCTCTTGCGTCCATACCTCCCAGTACTGGGGGAACGTACACCGATAAACTCATCTTT
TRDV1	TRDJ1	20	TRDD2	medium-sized	CALGKTLPRGSGTYWNKLIF	TGTGCTCTTGGGAAAACCCTTCCTAGAGGAAGCGGTACGTATTGGAATAAACTCATCTTT
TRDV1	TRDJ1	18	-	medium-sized	CALGNHSRGSNYTDKLIF	TGTGCTCTTGGGAATCATTCCAGGGGGTCGAATTACACCGATAAACTCATCTTT
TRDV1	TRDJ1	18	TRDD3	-	CALGSYGWGSPGTDKLIF	TGTGCTCTTGGGAGCTACGGCTGGGGGAGCCCCGGCACCGATAAACTCATCTTT
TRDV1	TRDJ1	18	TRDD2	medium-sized	CALGERRAFLHTLDKLIF	TGTGCTCTTGGGGAAAGGCGAGCCTTCCTCCACACCTTAGATAAACTCATCTTT
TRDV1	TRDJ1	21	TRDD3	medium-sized	CALGGAVLLGDWIPDTDKLIF	TGTGCTCTTGGGGGAGCGGTTCTACTGGGGGATTGGATCCCTGACACCGATAAACTCATCTTT
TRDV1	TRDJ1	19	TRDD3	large	CALGARPDYWGIYTDKLIF	TGTGCTCTTGGGGCCCGCCCTGACTACTGGGGGATTTACACCGATAAACTCATCTTT
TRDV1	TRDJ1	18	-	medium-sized	CALGPRRGWGPNTDKLIF	TGTGCTCTTGGGCCCCGGCGGGGCTGGGGACCAAACACCGATAAACTCATCTTT
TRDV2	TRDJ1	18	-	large	CACDTVSAKRGVTDKLIF	TGTGCCTGTGACACCGTGAGCGCCAAGCGAGGGGTCACCGATAAACTCATCTTT
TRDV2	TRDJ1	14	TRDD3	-	CACDVLGDFDKLIF	TGTGCCTGTGACGTATTGGGGGACTTCGATAAACTCATCTTT
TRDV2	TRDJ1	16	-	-	CACDTLGLEDTDKLIF	TGTGCCTGTGACACGCTAGGGCTGGAGGACACCGATAAACTCATCTTT
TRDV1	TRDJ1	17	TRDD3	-	CALGELPTMVGECELIF	TGTGCTCTTGGGGAATTACCTACGATGGTGGGGGAATGTGAACTCATCTTT
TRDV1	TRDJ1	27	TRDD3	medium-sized	CALGETGLPTYLILSRYTGGYPDKLIF	TGTGCTCTTGGGGAAACCGGCCTTCCTACTTACCTTATACTCTCAAGGTATACTGGGGGATACCCCGATAAACTCATCTTT
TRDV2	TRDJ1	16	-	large	CACDTLAGPGTDKLIF	TGTGCCTGTGACACCCTGGCCGGGCCGGGCACCGATAAACTCATCTTT
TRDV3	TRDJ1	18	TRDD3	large	CAFPEGGYAARYTDKLIF	TGTGCCTTTCCGGAGGGGGGATACGCAGCCCGGTACACCGATAAACTCATCTTT
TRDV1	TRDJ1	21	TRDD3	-	CALGKIIPYGFRWGIRSGLIF	TGTGCTCTTGGGAAAATAATACCCTACGGGTTTAGGTGGGGGATACGATCTGGACTCATCTTT